Shown below are 10 T cell receptor beta chains from a single sample sequenced in a study of T cell responses to AZD1222 COVID-19 vaccine. This table comes from immunoSEQ multiplex PCR, and its TCRdb copy is limited to in-frame clones, with some not included. The data hold 150,000 or so clones, with roughly 90% observed a single time. The sample in question was peripheral blood, obtained on day 0 of AZD1222 vaccination. The receptor source for this set is an adult in good health.

V is TRBV4-2 and J is TRBJ1-4; D is ambiguous. Germline CDR1 LGHNA, CDR2 YNFKEQ. The CDR3 extends over 13 amino acids. The V and J ends lost 2 bases and 6 bases respectively, with 7 bases between them. Written as DNA, the CDR3 is TGTGCCAGCAGCCAACCCCGGGATGAAAAACTGTTTTTT. Translated: CASSQPRDEKLFF.

This chain links TRBV10-2 with TRBJ2-1; 10 positions agree with TRBD1. Germline assignment: CDR1 WSHSY and CDR2 SAAADI. CDR3 length: 14 amino acids. Trimming took 5 bases from V and 10 from J; bases not matched to a gene: 8. CDR3 loop: CASSKGQGTGEQFF. The CDR3 region has the DNA TGCGCCAGCAGTAAGGGACAGGGGACGGGGGAGCAGTTCTTC.

The rearrangement uses TRBV10-2 and TRBJ2-7, with D unresolved. The V gene's germline CDR1 is WSHSY and CDR2 SAAADI. The CDR3 sequence is 12 residues long. V dropped 5 bases and J dropped 3 bases, with 8 bases sitting between them. The CDR3 sequence: CASSSISYEQYF. DNA for the CDR3: TGCGCCAGCAGTTCGATCAGCTACGAGCAGTACTTC.

V usage is TRBV18 and J usage is TRBJ1-3; D perhaps matches TRBD1 (6 bases). The CDR3 is made up of 15 amino acids. CDR1 is KGHSH, CDR2 LQKENI, per germline. Trimming shortened V by 4 bases and J by 0 bases, and 10 bases separated the two germline ends. The CDR3 loop is CASSLTDSSGNTIYF. The CDR3 DNA reads TGTGCCAGCTCACTGACGGACAGCTCTGGAAACACCATATATTTT. The full variable domain, completed using reference TRBV18 and TRBJ1-3, is NAGVMQNPRHLVRRRGQEARLRCSPMKGHSHVYWYRQLPEEGLKFMVYLQKENIIDESGMPKERFSAEFPKEGPSILRIQQVVRGDSAAYFCASSLTDSSGNTIYFGEGSWLTVV.

This clone came up once. The V gene is TRBV27, the J gene TRBJ2-5, with TRBD2 matching 10 bases. In germline, CDR1 is MNHEY, CDR2 SMNVEV (reference sequence). CDR3 size: 15 residues. After removal of 5 bases from V and 5 bases from J, the junction contained 8 bases not matched to a gene. CDR3 residues: CASSTQREGRETQYF. CDR3 DNA: TGTGCCAGCAGTACCCAGCGGGAGGGCCGGGAGACCCAGTACTTC.

The count of this clone is one. The genes are TRBV11-2 and TRBJ2-5; TRBD1 is a possible D gene (5 bases). The CDR3 spans 18 residues. Trimming removed 5 bases at V and 7 bases at J, with 29 bases between. Germline CDR1 and CDR2: SGHAT and FQNNGV. The CDR3 region is CASSDLGGRRRQMWTQYF. The CDR3 DNA is TGTGCCAGCAGCGACCTGGGCGGCCGTCGAAGACAGATGTGGACCCAGTACTTC.

The V call is TRBV7-6, the J call TRBJ1-2; D call uncertain. Germline assignment: CDR1 SGHVS and CDR2 FNYEAQ. The CDR3 consists of 15 residues. V shed 1 base and J shed 0 bases, with 9 bases lying between them. CDR3 nucleotides: TGTGCCAGCAGCTTAGGGGGTAACACTAACTATGGCTACACCTTC. Protein: CASSLGGNTNYGYTF.

This clone showed up many times. V gene TRBV6-5 combines with J gene TRBJ1-5; maybe TRBD1 (5 bases). In germline, CDR1 is MNHEY, CDR2 SVGAGI. The CDR3 contains 14 residues. Deletions cut 2 bases from V and 5 bases from J, with 10 bases between. CDR3 loop: CASSYVGPHQPQHF. DNA of the CDR3: TGTGCCAGCAGTTACGTGGGACCTCATCAGCCCCAGCATTTT.

This chain joins TRBV10-3 and TRBJ1-2, with D perhaps TRBD1 (5 bases). V was trimmed by 0 bases and J by 4 bases, leaving 12 bases between them. CDR1 ENHRY and CDR2 SYGVKD come from the germline V gene. The CDR3 covers 15 residues. The CDR3 region has the DNA TGTGCCATCAGTGAGTCACCCACGGGGGGCTATGGCTACACCTTC. This gives the protein CAISESPTGGYGYTF.

The CDR3 here is CASSRGSGLGVDGELFF. The CDR3 DNA is TGTGCCAGCAGCCGTGGGTCTGGACTAGGGGTCGACGGGGAGCTGTTTTTT. This chain joins TRBV5-4 and TRBJ2-2, with 7 nucleotides matching TRBD2. This CDR3 has 17 amino acids. Germline V gene data show CDR1 as SGHNT and CDR2 as YYREEE (reference sequence). V shed 4 bases, J shed 7 bases, and the junction held 16 bases outside the gene matches.